Each of the 24 T cell receptor beta chains below was sequenced from the same sample in a study of blood T cell repertoires in COVID-19. Assay used: immunoSEQ multiplex PCR; TCRdb lists only in-frame clones, some missing. The repertoire holds 150,000 to 200,000 clones, with around four fifths as singletons. Sequencing was performed on peripheral blood. Source of these receptors: a middle-aged woman with acute or convalescent COVID-19.

This clone has only one observation. Its ends do not fully match the called genes, so a read error is possible. The gene calls are TRBV19 and TRBJ1-5, with TRBD1 matching over 8 bases. Germline values: CDR1 LNHDA, CDR2 SQIVND (reference sequence). The CDR3 loop spans 14 amino acids. CDR3 in amino acids: CASSDRTTMDRASF. The CDR3 DNA reads TGTGCCAGTAGCGATCGAACGACGATGGACAGGGCGAGTTTT. Full variable domain (outside the CDR3, taken from reference TRBV19 and TRBJ1-5): DGGITQSPKYLFRKEGQNVTLSCEQNLNHDAMYWYRQDPGQGLRLIYYSQIVNDFQKGDIAEGYSVSREKKESFPLTVTSAQKNPTAFYLCASSDRTTMDRASFGDGTRLSIL.

The rearrangement links TRBV9 to TRBJ1-6; no reliable D call. Germline loops: CDR1 SGDLS, CDR2 YYNGEE. V was pared by 0 bases and J by 2 bases, with 9 bases between. This CDR3 has 16 residues. DNA of the CDR3: TGTGCCAGCAGCGTAGATGGAGGTCCCTATAATTCACCCCTCCACTTT. The encoded protein is CASSVDGGPYNSPLHF. Full variable domain (rest looked up from reference TRBV9 and TRBJ1-6): DSGVTQTPKHLITATGQRVTLRCSPRSGDLSVYWYQQSLDQGLQFLIQYYNGEERAKGNILERFSAQQFPDLHSELNLSSLELGDSALYFCASSVDGGPYNSPLHFGNGTRLTVT.

This clone came up once. The CDR3 sequence is CASSPQDRGAYEQYF. The CDR3 region has the DNA TGCGCCAGCAGCCCCCAGGACAGGGGGGCCTACGAGCAGTACTTC. The V gene is TRBV4-1, the J gene TRBJ2-7, with 10 bases lining up with TRBD1. The CDR3 runs 15 residues. From germline, CDR1 is MGHRA and CDR2 YSYEKL. V shed 4 bases and J 2 bases; nucleotides not matched to a gene: 5.

The chain recombines TRBV7-2 with TRBJ2-7; TRBD1 aligns across 8 bases. CDR1 and CDR2 from the germline V gene are SGHTA and FQGNSA. Unmatched junction bases numbered 13, after V lost 4 bases and J lost 5 bases. The CDR3 consists of 16 residues. CDR3 amino acids: CASSYGQGRKNHEQYF. The CDR3 coding sequence is TGTGCCAGCAGCTACGGACAGGGAAGAAAGAACCACGAGCAGTACTTC.

The chain is built from TRBV4-1 and TRBJ1-2, with 7 nucleotides matching TRBD1. Germline values: CDR1 MGHRA, CDR2 YSYEKL. The V and J ends lost 1 base and 0 bases, in that order; junction bases with no gene match: 5. CDR3 length: 16 residues. CDR3 DNA: TGCGCCAGCAGCCAAGTCCGGGACAGAGCTAACTATGGCTACACCTTC. It codes for CASSQVRDRANYGYTF.

The rearrangement joins TRBV30 to TRBJ2-4; the D gene is possibly TRBD2 (7 bases). The V gene's germline CDR1 is GTSNPN and CDR2 SVGIG (reference sequence). The CDR3 totals 14 residues. The V end was cut by 5 bases, the J end by 5 bases, with 16 bases between. The CDR3 DNA reads as TGTGCCTGGGGGAACTGGGGGGGCGAAAACATTCAGTACTTC. Amino acid sequence: CAWGNWGGENIQYF.

This clone was detected only a few times. This chain connects TRBV7-8 to TRBJ2-7; 9 bases are a match to TRBD1. Germline CDR1 SGHVS, CDR2 FQNEAQ. V lost 4 bases to trimming and J lost 3 bases; unmatched junction nucleotides: 1. The CDR3 has 13 residues. CDR3 region: CASSSDRGYEQYF. The CDR3 region has the DNA TGTGCCAGCAGCTCGGACAGGGGCTACGAGCAGTACTTC.

The chain links TRBV9 to TRBJ1-2, with 7 positions matching TRBD1. This CDR3 region has 15 residues. J lost 4 bases, V lost 4 bases, and 10 bases had no gene match. Germline loops: CDR1 SGDLS, CDR2 YYNGEE. Here the CDR3 reads CASSTRQGVVYGYTF. In nucleotides, the CDR3 is TGTGCCAGCAGCACCCGACAGGGAGTCGTCTATGGCTACACCTTC.

The chain employs TRBV9 and TRBJ1-5; D not resolved. CDR3 size: 16 residues. Looked up from germline, CDR1 is SGDLS and CDR2 is YYNGEE. Deletions cut 0 bases from V and 9 bases from J, with 19 bases between. For the CDR3, the DNA is TGTGCCAGCAGCGTAGGGTGGTCGTCGGAGATTTGGCCCCAGCATTTT. Encoded protein: CASSVGWSSEIWPQHF.

This chain uses TRBV7-6 with TRBJ2-3, with D perhaps matching TRBD2 (6 bases). CDR3 length: 15 amino acids. The germline gives CDR1 SGHVS, CDR2 FNYEAQ. V shed 5 bases and J shed 1 base, with 13 bases lying between them. The CDR3 DNA reads as TGTGCCAGCAGCCCTGGAGGGTACGGCACAGATACGCAGTATTTT. Amino acids: CASSPGGYGTDTQYF.

The chain carries TRBV5-6 and TRBJ2-3; 8 nucleotides agree with TRBD2. J gave up 3 bases and V 4 bases, and 7 bases lay outside the gene matches. Germline V CDR1 and CDR2: SGHDT, YYEEEE. The CDR3 spans 15 residues. CDR3: CASSPTSGLTDTQYF. CDR3 nucleotide sequence: TGTGCCAGCAGCCCCACTAGCGGTTTAACAGATACGCAGTATTTT.

The chain is built from TRBV19 and TRBJ2-1, with TRBD2 matching 12 bases. Germline CDR1 LNHDA, CDR2 SQIVND (reference sequence). The junction had 5 bases not matched to a gene; V was cut back by 6 bases and J by 5 bases. The CDR3 contains 15 residues. The CDR3 bases are TGTGCCAGTAGCAGACTAGCGGGAGCTAACAATGAGCAGTTCTTC. Translating it yields CASSRLAGANNEQFF.

The chain uses TRBV24-1 and TRBJ1-5, with 9 bases that match TRBD1. The length of the CDR3 is 11 residues. J gave up 11 bases and V 9 bases, and 4 bases lay outside the gene matches. The germline gives CDR1 KGHDR, CDR2 SFDVKD. As DNA, the CDR3 is TGTGCCACCGGCAGGACAGGGGCCCAGCATTTT. Its protein is CATGRTGAQHF.

The chain couples TRBV28 to TRBJ2-3, with 9 bases matching TRBD2. The CDR3 runs 16 residues. Trimming took 2 bases from V and 7 from J; bases not matched to a gene: 10. Germline V gene lookup returns CDR1 MDHEN and CDR2 SYDVKM. Written as DNA, the CDR3 is TGTGCCAGCAGTTTAGCGGGGGGGATATCACAAAATACGCAGTATTTT. It codes for CASSLAGGISQNTQYF. Full variable domain (missing parts from reference TRBV28 and TRBJ2-3): DVKVTQSSRYLVKRTGEKVFLECVQDMDHENMFWYRQDPGLGLRLIYFSYDVKMKEKGDIPEGYSVSREKKERFSLILESASTNQTSMYLCASSLAGGISQNTQYFGPGTRLTVL.

The chain couples TRBV19 to TRBJ1-5, with D possibly matching TRBD1 (6 bases). Germline V lookup: CDR1 LNHDA, CDR2 SQIVND (reference sequence). V was trimmed by 5 bases and J by 4 bases, leaving 9 bases between them. The CDR3 spans 13 residues. CDR3 residues: CASSDRPNQPQHF. CDR3 nucleotide sequence: TGTGCCAGTAGTGACAGGCCGAATCAGCCCCAGCATTTT.

This sequence joins TRBV18 and TRBJ2-3, with D possibly being TRBD1 (5 bases). The CDR3 sequence is 14 residues long. The germline gives CDR1 KGHSH, CDR2 LQKENI. V was clipped by 3 bases and J by 6 bases, with 13 bases between them. CDR3 protein: CASSPTGLGDTQYF. The CDR3 DNA reads TGTGCCAGCTCACCTACAGGCTTAGGGGATACGCAGTATTTT. Full variable domain (rest looked up from reference TRBV18 and TRBJ2-3): NAGVMQNPRHLVRRRGQEARLRCSPMKGHSHVYWYRQLPEEGLKFMVYLQKENIIDESGMPKERFSAEFPKEGPSILRIQQVVRGDSAAYFCASSPTGLGDTQYFGPGTRLTVL.

The V gene is TRBV18, the J gene TRBJ1-5; D remains ambiguous. The CDR3 sequence is 13 residues long. Looked up from germline, CDR1 is KGHSH and CDR2 is LQKENI. V gave up 3 bases and J gave up 2 bases, with 5 bases separating them. The CDR3 region is CASSPSGNQPQHF. The CDR3 coding sequence is TGTGCCAGCTCACCGTCCGGCAATCAGCCCCAGCATTTT.

The genes are TRBV6-4 and TRBJ2-3; 15 nucleotides line up with TRBD2. CDR3 length: 16 amino acids. Germline V CDR1 and CDR2: MRHNA, SNTAGT. Losses at the gene ends were 5 bases for V and 4 bases for J; bases not matched to a gene: 4. The CDR3 here is CASSPGLAGGPDTQYF. CDR3 nucleotides: TGTGCCAGCAGTCCCGGACTAGCGGGGGGGCCAGATACGCAGTATTTT.

The chain couples TRBV4-2 to TRBJ1-2; D is possibly TRBD1 (5 bases). Trimming cost V 1 base and J 7 bases, with 19 bases left between them. CDR1 and CDR2 (germline): LGHNA, YNFKEQ. The CDR3 loop spans 16 amino acids. CDR3 DNA: TGTGCCAGCAGCCAAGCGGTTTCAGCTGGGGGGGGTGGCTACACCTTC. Translating it yields CASSQAVSAGGGGYTF.

J is TRBJ2-7 and V is TRBV3-1 (or the pseudogene TRBV3-2); no reliable D call. Germline-derived CDR1 and CDR2 are LGHDT and YNNKEL (reference sequence). This CDR3 is 12 amino acids long. Trimming left V 1 base short and J 6 bases short, with 7 bases between. The CDR3, as DNA: TGTGCCAGCAGCCAAGGCCTACGCGAGCAGTACTTC. Protein product: CASSQGLREQYF.

The V call is TRBV6-5, the J call TRBJ2-1, with D possibly TRBD2 on 5 matching bases. Germline CDR1 and CDR2: MNHEY and SVGAGI. The germline V and J ends were trimmed by 6 bases and 0 bases, with 12 bases remaining between them. CDR3 length equals 15 residues. The CDR3 is CASRLGLTSYNEQFF. The DNA for the CDR3 is TGTGCCAGCAGGCTCGGACTGACCTCCTACAATGAGCAGTTCTTC.

The J gene is TRBJ2-2, the V gene TRBV5-1; a possible D gene is TRBD1 (6 bases). Germline lookup yields CDR1 SGHRS and CDR2 YFSETQ. Trimming shortened V by 6 bases and J by 2 bases, and 11 bases separated the two germline ends. The CDR3 has 14 amino acids. CDR3 amino acids: CASNDRPNTGELFF. The CDR3 DNA sequence: TGCGCCAGCAACGACAGGCCCAACACCGGGGAGCTGTTTTTT.

The V call is TRBV6-5, the J call TRBJ1-4; D is unclear. V lost 2 bases and J 0 bases, leaving 7 bases between the germline ends. The CDR3 length is 15 residues. Germline CDR1 is MNHEY and CDR2 is SVGAGI. CDR3 nucleotides: TGTGCCAGCAGTTACACAAGAACAACTAATGAAAAACTGTTTTTT. Encoded protein: CASSYTRTTNEKLFF.

This chain joins TRBV5-1 and TRBJ1-2; 8 positions match TRBD1. The CDR3 spans 13 residues. Per germline, CDR1 SGHRS and CDR2 YFSETQ. Unmatched junction bases numbered 7, after V lost 7 bases and J lost 5 bases. The CDR3 DNA is TGCGCCAGCGAACCCGGGACAGGTTATGGCTACACCTTC. It specifies CASEPGTGYGYTF. Based on the CDR3 plus reference TRBV5-1 and TRBJ1-2, the full variable domain is KAGVTQTPRYLIKTRGQQVTLSCSPISGHRSVSWYQQTPGQGLQFLFEYFSETQRNKGNFPGRFSGRQFSNSRSEMNVSTLELGDSALYLCASEPGTGYGYTFGSGTRLTVV.